The next 4 T cell receptor beta chains were all read from a single sample in a study of blood T cell repertoires in COVID-19. Assay used: immunoSEQ multiplex PCR; TCRdb lists only in-frame clones, some missing. The sample lists some 150,000 clones, 70% to 90% occurring once. Sequencing was carried out using peripheral blood. The receptors were sampled from a middle-aged man with acute or convalescent COVID-19.

The chain recombines TRBV5-1 with TRBJ1-3, with D possibly TRBD1 on 5 matching bases. Trimming removed 5 bases at V and 9 bases at J, with 18 bases between. The CDR3 loop spans 14 amino acids. Germline V CDR1 and CDR2: SGHRS, YFSETQ. The DNA for the CDR3 is TGCGCCAGCAGTTCAGGGTCCCCTCGAGGCACCATATATTTT. Translation: CASSSGSPRGTIYF.

The V gene is TRBV6-5, the J gene TRBJ1-6; no definite D call. CDR1 MNHEY and CDR2 SVGAGI come from the germline V gene. CDR3 length: 15 residues. Deletions cut 4 bases from V and 10 bases from J, with 17 bases between. For the CDR3, the DNA is TGTGCCAGCAGTTCCTCAGCCGGGGAAAACTCACCCCTCCACTTT. Protein product: CASSSSAGENSPLHF.

This clone was recorded once. The rearrangement joins TRBV4-2 to TRBJ2-7; TRBD1 agrees at 12 bases. The J segment lost 5 bases and the V segment lost 1 base, leaving 6 bases of the junction unmatched. The CDR3 runs to 16 residues. CDR1 LGHNA and CDR2 YNFKEQ come from the germline V gene. This CDR3 is CASSQAPGQGADEQYF. CDR3 bases: TGTGCCAGCAGCCAAGCTCCGGGACAGGGGGCCGACGAGCAGTACTTC.

In this sample, this clone turned up once. V and J are TRBV11-2 and TRBJ2-1, with 7 bases aligning to TRBD1. V gave up 5 bases and J gave up 6 bases; unmatched junction bases: 10. This CDR3 comprises 15 residues. In germline, CDR1 is SGHAT, CDR2 FQNNGV. Here the CDR3 reads CASSPDPRGFNEQFF. The DNA of the CDR3 is TGTGCCAGCAGCCCAGACCCCAGGGGGTTCAATGAGCAGTTCTTC.